This entry describes one T cell receptor beta chain. This specimen comes from a study of low-dose radiotherapy and immunotherapy resistance in tumors. Overall study: Ipilimumab 1 mg/kg every six weeks, together with nivolumab 240 mg every two weeks, was given intravenously to patients. Intravenous cyclophosphamide at 200 mg/m2 preceded radiation and immunotherapy by one day, every two weeks.

TRAV- and TRBV-specific primers primed first-strand cDNA, covering alpha and beta chains. The authors ran around 19 PCR cycles to amplify TCRs with a constant-region primer and V-primer adapter. Each CDR3 protein is one row after TCRdb ran MiXCR on the reads. The table records some 57,000 distinct CDR3 sequences, approximately 26% of them present only once. CDR3 length equals 17 residues. The time point here: before trial treatment. The patients who were eligible all carried advanced solid tumors that lacked tumor-infiltrating lymphocytes, meaning the tumors were TIL-negative. The chain has TRBV1 and TRBJ2-5; the D segment call TRBD2 is taken from the table without a DNA check. TRBV1 is noted as a pseudogene. This TCR derives from a male donor with prostate cancer. Sequencing used PBMCs, obtained before treatment. CDR3 sequence: CASSQVVVAGGPETQYF. The CDR3 region has the DNA TGTGCCAGCAGCCAAGTGGTGGTGGCGGGAGGGCCCGAGACCCAGTACTTC.